Listed here are 18 T cell receptor beta chains from one sample, sequenced in a study of molecular identifiers for immune sequencing clone quantification. Each CDR3 protein gets one entry after TCRdb re-called the PCR reads with MiXCR. Counted here are about 640,000 distinct CDR3 sequences, about 20% occurring once; the ten biggest clones make up 0.75% to 0.95%. The sample comprised naive CD8+ T cells from blood, with Jurkat cell RNA spiked in. Indicated subset: FACS-sorted CD8+CD4-CCR7+CD45RA+ naive T cells. These receptors were taken from a human donor in good health. Some libraries in this study had Jurkat cell RNA spiked in.

This clonotype has just a few counts. The chain links TRBV6-2 or TRBV6-3 to TRBJ2-7; 7 bases match TRBD1. CDR1 and CDR2 (germline): MNHEY, SVGEGT. V gave up 2 bases and J gave up 3 bases; unmatched junction bases: 10. CDR3 size: 16 residues. This CDR3 reads CASSYSLVAGGYEQYF. The CDR3 DNA sequence: TGTGCCAGCAGTTACAGCCTGGTGGCAGGGGGCTACGAGCAGTACTTC.

This clonotype was seen only once. A single base separates this from a much larger clone, so it may be a read error. The CDR3, as DNA: TGTGCCAGCTCACTGCCAGGGGAGTGCTATGGCTACACCTTC. It is translated as CASSLPGECYGYTF. V and J are TRBV18 and TRBJ1-2, with D possibly being TRBD1 (6 bases). The CDR3 consists of 14 residues. Trimming removed 4 bases at V and 4 bases at J, with 13 bases between. The germline V gene has CDR1 KGHSH and CDR2 LQKENI.

This chain joins TRBV10-2 and TRBJ2-3; 13 nucleotides line up with TRBD2. CDR3 length: 16 amino acids. The J segment lost 4 bases and the V segment lost 6 bases, leaving 7 bases of the junction unmatched. The V gene's germline CDR1 is WSHSY and CDR2 SAAADI. CDR3 nucleotide sequence: TGCGCCAGCAGACTAGCGGGGGGGCCCATGGCAGATACGCAGTATTTT. Its translation: CASRLAGGPMADTQYF.

Concerning this clonotype: This may be a read error: a much more frequent sequence differs by one nucleotide. The chain carries TRBV7-7 and TRBJ2-5; tentative D call: TRBD2 (5 bases). There are 15 residues in the CDR3. Germline V lookup: CDR1 SSHAT, CDR2 FNYEAQ (reference sequence). The chain's CDR3 is CASSLVPGLQEAQYF. CDR3 nucleotides: TGTGCTAGCAGCTTAGTCCCGGGATTACAAGAGGCCCAGTACTTC.

This clonotype was detected only a few times. The rearrangement links TRBV19 to TRBJ2-7, with D hard to call. CDR1 LNHDA and CDR2 SQIVND come from the germline V gene (reference sequence). Trimming took off 6 bases at V and 4 bases at J, with 13 bases between the two ends. The CDR3 has 13 amino acids. The CDR3 here is CASSPKLPYEQYF. CDR3 DNA: TGTGCCAGTAGCCCAAAGCTCCCTTACGAGCAGTACTTC.

For this clonotype: This sequence may be a read error, since a much larger clone differs from it by one base. The rearrangement joins TRBV4-1 to TRBJ2-3, with D unresolved. There are 15 residues in the CDR3. The germline V gene has CDR1 MGHRA and CDR2 YSYEKL. CDR3 DNA sequence: TGCGCCGGCAGCCAAGGTTCGCTATACACAGATACGCAGTATTTT. Translated, it gives CAGSQGSLYTDTQYF.

V is TRBV15 and J is TRBJ2-1, with 7 bases fitting TRBD1. Germline V gene lookup returns CDR1 LNHNV and CDR2 YYDKDF (reference sequence). V trimming: 5 bases; J trimming: 3 bases; junction bases outside the gene matches: 10. The CDR3 length is 16 residues. CDR3 sequence reads: CATSPYRQGYYNEQFF. The CDR3 bases are TGTGCCACCAGCCCCTATAGACAGGGTTACTACAATGAGCAGTTCTTC.

This clonotype was observed many times. The chain joins TRBV6-5 to TRBJ2-2; 10 nucleotides agree with TRBD1. Germline V gene lookup returns CDR1 MNHEY and CDR2 SVGAGI. The CDR3 length is 15 residues. Unmatched junction bases numbered 4, after V lost 2 bases and J lost 7 bases. CDR3: CASSYGTGANGELFF. In DNA form, the CDR3 reads TGTGCCAGCAGTTACGGGACAGGGGCAAACGGGGAGCTGTTTTTT.

This chain joins TRBV5-4 and TRBJ2-7, with D possibly TRBD1 on 6 matching bases. V was cut by 4 bases and J by 2 bases, with 22 bases left in between. Germline V gene sequence: CDR1 SGHNT, CDR2 YYREEE (reference sequence). The CDR3 length is 17 residues. The DNA for the CDR3 is TGTGCCAGCAGCATCAGCCCTCCGCGACAGGAAGCCTACGAGCAGTACTTC. This codes for CASSISPPRQEAYEQYF.

The sample holds a few counts of this clonotype. This chain links TRBV7-3 with TRBJ2-1, with 7 bases matching TRBD2. The ends lost 4 bases at V and 0 bases at J; junction bases unmatched: 6. This CDR3 is built from 16 residues. Germline V gene data show CDR1 as SGHTA and CDR2 as FQGTGA. The CDR3, as DNA: TGTGCCAGCAGCTCCCTCAGCGGGGTCTCCTACAATGAGCAGTTCTTC. Residues: CASSSLSGVSYNEQFF.

There are many counts of this clonotype. In nucleotides, the CDR3 is TGCGCCAGCAGCCAAGATCCCGACAGGGGACGATTTGGCTACACCTTC. Its protein product is CASSQDPDRGRFGYTF. The chain recombines TRBV4-3 with TRBJ1-2; TRBD1 matches at 8 bases. Trimming took 0 bases from V and 7 from J; bases not matched to a gene: 10. The CDR3 loop spans 16 amino acids. Germline V gives CDR1 LGHNA, CDR2 YSLEER.

The sample holds many counts of this clonotype. The CDR3 coding sequence is TGTGCTAGTGGTTTGGTATCTGACAGGCGGGACACCGGGGAGCTGTTTTTT. Amino acids: CASGLVSDRRDTGELFF. This chain links TRBV12-5 with TRBJ2-2; D is perhaps TRBD1 (6 bases). V gave up 0 bases and J gave up 3 bases, with 14 bases separating them. The CDR3 is 17 residues long. The germline gives CDR1 LGHNT, CDR2 FRNRAP. Combining the CDR3 with reference TRBV12-5 and TRBJ2-2 gives the whole variable domain DARVTQTPRHKVTEMGQEVTMRCQPILGHNTVFWYRQTMMQGLELLAYFRNRAPLDDSGMPKDRFSAEMPDATLATLKIQPSEPRDSAVYFCASGLVSDRRDTGELFFGEGSRLTVL.

V is TRBV20-1 and J is TRBJ2-1, with TRBD2 as a possible D gene (6 bases). V lost 0 bases and J lost 4, with 19 bases in between. The germline gives CDR1 DFQATT, CDR2 SNEGSKA (reference sequence). The CDR3 extends over 17 amino acids. Here the CDR3 DNA reads TGCAGTGCTAGAGACCCTTCCGGGACTGGAGATTACAATGAGCAGTTCTTC. This encodes CSARDPSGTGDYNEQFF.

Notes on this clonotype: This could be a read error, since a much larger clone is one nucleotide away. The gene calls are TRBV30 and TRBJ2-2, with D maybe TRBD1 (6 bases). Germline V gene lookup returns CDR1 GTSNPN and CDR2 SVGIG (reference sequence). The V and J ends lost 2 bases and 2 bases respectively, with 9 bases between them. The length of the CDR3 is 14 residues. CDR3 DNA: TGTGCCTGGAGTCCGGACAGCAACACCGGGGAGCTGTTTTTT. It codes for CAWSPDSNTGELFF.

Ten or more counts support this clonotype. The CDR3 coding sequence is TGTGCCAGTAGTATCGGTAACAGGGGGGCCAATCAGCCCCAGCATTTT. Amino acid sequence: CASSIGNRGANQPQHF. The chain carries TRBV19 and TRBJ1-5; 8 bases line up with TRBD1. V dropped 3 bases and J dropped 3; count of bases not matched to a gene: 7. Germline CDR1 reads LNHDA; CDR2 reads SQIVND (reference sequence). The CDR3 length is 16 residues.

The V call is TRBV12-3 or TRBV12-4, the J call TRBJ2-3; the match to TRBD1 covers 7 bases. The CDR3 spans 18 residues. Trimming cost V 2 bases and J 1 base; bases outside gene matches: 12. This CDR3 reads CASSLTIGTATGTDTQYF. The DNA for the CDR3 is TGTGCCAGCAGTTTAACTATTGGGACAGCTACTGGCACAGATACGCAGTATTTT.

This clonotype has at least ten counts. The chain links TRBV28 to TRBJ2-3; the D is unclear. Trimming left V 3 bases short and J 2 bases short, with 6 bases between. Germline V gene sequence: CDR1 MDHEN, CDR2 SYDVKM. The CDR3 totals 13 residues. The CDR3 DNA reads TGTGCCAGCAGTTTGCAGCCCACAGATACGCAGTATTTT. Its translation is CASSLQPTDTQYF. Filled out from reference TRBV28 and TRBJ2-3, the complete variable domain reads DVKVTQSSRYLVKRTGEKVFLECVQDMDHENMFWYRQDPGLGLRLIYFSYDVKMKEKGDIPEGYSVSREKKERFSLILESASTNQTSMYLCASSLQPTDTQYFGPGTRLTVL.

In this sample, this clonotype turned up many times. V is TRBV5-1 and J is TRBJ1-1, with 8 bases fitting TRBD1. From germline, CDR1 is SGHRS and CDR2 YFSETQ. V lost 4 bases and J lost 5; bases outside the gene matches: 7. The length of the CDR3 is 14 residues. The CDR3, as DNA: TGCGCCAGCAGCCAGGGGGCTAGTGGGACTGAAGCTTTCTTT. Translated: CASSQGASGTEAFF.